A selection of T cell receptor beta chains follows, all from one sample in a study of blood T cell repertoires in COVID-19. The data were produced by immunoSEQ multiplex PCR, yet TCRdb's version contains in-frame clones alone and is incomplete. Here the sample spans around 250,000 clones, about 90% being singletons. Sequenced: PBMCs or T cells enriched from blood (not recorded which). These receptors all stem from a woman aged 40 to 50 who had been exposed to COVID-19. CDR3s include the opening cysteine and the closing phenylalanine or tryptophan. Clone size is shown for a subset of rows, as once, few, many or a class of expanded clone.

v_gene,j_gene,abundance,CDR3aa
TRBV10-3,TRBJ1-4,.,CAISDERGGEKLFF
TRBV7-3,TRBJ2-1,.,CASSLVAGVGNEQFF
TRBV4-1,TRBJ1-2,.,CASSQEETGYYGYTF
TRBV1,TRBJ2-3,.,CTSSHPRSGGKGTDTQYF
TRBV5-8,TRBJ1-5,.,CASSRGGSGQPQHF
TRBV7-9,TRBJ1-1,.,CASSLNRGADTEAFF
TRBV3-1/TRBV3-2,TRBJ2-7,.,CASSLYRAPYEQYF
TRBV7-9,TRBJ2-1,.,CASTRENHNEQFF
TRBV5-5,TRBJ2-1,.,CASSFRDRTYNEQFF
TRBV10-3,TRBJ2-7,.,CAISGDTYEQYF
TRBV6-5,TRBJ1-2,.,CASSTDSYGYTF
TRBV28,TRBJ2-1,.,CASSKDRYNEQFF
TRBV6-4,TRBJ2-1,.,CASSERSLSSYNEQFF
TRBV4-1,TRBJ2-2,.,CASSQDQSGGLSYGELFF
TRBV11-3,TRBJ2-1,.,CASSFLTLADNNEQFF
TRBV7-2,TRBJ2-7,once,CASSRGGVSHEQYF
TRBV7-9,TRBJ2-7,.,CASSETGVTIYEQYF
TRBV13,TRBJ2-3,.,CASSLSQGMADTQYF
TRBV5-1,TRBJ2-3,once,CASSLDVAGGRSDTQYF
TRBV6-5,TRBJ2-7,.,CASTSLADSYEQYF
TRBV29-1,TRBJ1-2,.,CRVGDTDVFGHGYTF
TRBV7-2,TRBJ1-5,once,CASSLTLDQPQHF
TRBV27,TRBJ1-2,.,CASSYHGPNYGYTF
TRBV4-1,TRBJ2-7,.,CASSSVGGTGGFEQYF
TRBV7-2,TRBJ1-5,.,CASSLFGTGGNQPQHF
TRBV2,TRBJ1-5,.,CASSGEVLNQPQHF
TRBV18,TRBJ2-6,once,CASSPRTSTGANVLTF
TRBV10-1,TRBJ1-1,.,CATLDSTFPAFF
TRBV4-3,TRBJ2-7,.,CASSPQAGAYEQYF
TRBV7-8,TRBJ2-3,.,CASSQTRTSTDTQYF
TRBV11-3,TRBJ1-3,.,CASSLEGASGNTIYF
TRBV5-6,TRBJ2-1,.,CASSRRDRDYNEQFF
TRBV5-1,TRBJ2-1,.,CASSSYRVNEQFF
TRBV24-1,TRBJ2-3,.,CATSDRPQGLSTDTQYF
TRBV11-1,TRBJ1-1,.,CASSPRDRDNTEAFF
TRBV9,TRBJ1-1,once,CASSANAGTGSTEAFF
TRBV2,TRBJ1-5,.,CASSEALARDQPQHF
TRBV30,TRBJ2-5,.,CAWKEYGGIETQYF
TRBV7-9,TRBJ2-1,.,CASPELAHNEQFF
TRBV29-1,TRBJ1-1,.,CSASQGAGNTEAFF
TRBV14,TRBJ2-7,.,CASRSAGEQYF
TRBV19,TRBJ1-2,.,CASSIGLYGQNYGYTF
TRBV7-9,TRBJ2-4,.,CASSLYSRGRDSIWNIQYF
TRBV12-3/TRBV12-4,TRBJ2-4,few,CASSFGGPDIQYF
TRBV9,TRBJ2-1,few,CASSVPDRSFDNEQFF
TRBV6-2/TRBV6-3,TRBJ2-3,.,CASSERTQYF
TRBV28,TRBJ2-1,.,CASSLLAGGHEQFF
TRBV24-1,TRBJ2-1,.,CATSVEIEQFF
TRBV24-1,TRBJ2-1,.,CATSEDSGGATEQFF
TRBV11-3,TRBJ2-2,.,CASSSGGLGTGELFF
TRBV3-1/TRBV3-2,TRBJ1-6,.,CASSQSSPLHF
TRBV9,TRBJ2-1,.,CASSVSSSYNEQFF